This T cell receptor beta chain was recorded in a study of CD8 T cells in Susac syndrome. Random hexamers primed reverse transcription of about 0.5 to 1 ug RNA. A single record per CDR3 protein comes from TCRdb applying MiXCR to the immunoSEQ multiplex PCR reads. The table has under 200,000 distinct CDR3 sequences, 90% to 95% seen once; the top ten hold around 0.14%. Trimming took off 5 bases at V and 2 bases at J, with 4 bases between the two ends. Germline-derived CDR1 and CDR2 are MNHEY and SVGEGT. CDR3 length: 11 amino acids. V gene TRBV6-2 or TRBV6-3 combines with J gene TRBJ2-7; D gene uncertain. The material sequenced was CD4+ T cells from PBMCs. The receptor was derived from a human donor in good health. The CDR3 DNA reads TGTGCCAGCAGTCATACCTACGAGCAGTACTTC. It specifies CASSHTYEQYF.